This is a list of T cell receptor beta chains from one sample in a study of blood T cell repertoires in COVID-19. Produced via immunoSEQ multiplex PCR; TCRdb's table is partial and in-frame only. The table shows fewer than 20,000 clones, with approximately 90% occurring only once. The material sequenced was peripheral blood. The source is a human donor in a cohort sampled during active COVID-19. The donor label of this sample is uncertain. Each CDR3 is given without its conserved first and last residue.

cdr3_aa: AIPREGRRGYT
j_call: TRBJ1-2
v_call: TRBV16

cdr3_aa: ATSRVNRGEPLH
j_call: TRBJ1-6
v_call: TRBV15

cdr3_aa: ASSLGRTAQETQY
j_call: TRBJ2-5
v_call: TRBV7-8

cdr3_aa: ASSFQGAGGNEQF
j_call: TRBJ2-1
v_call: TRBV7-3

cdr3_aa: ASSWTAIGAGELF
j_call: TRBJ2-2
v_call: TRBV11-3

cdr3_aa: ASSSGLAANNEQF
j_call: TRBJ2-1
v_call: TRBV5-1

cdr3_aa: ASSFDNEQF
j_call: TRBJ2-1
v_call: TRBV5-1

cdr3_aa: ATGTTSTDTQY
j_call: TRBJ2-3
v_call: TRBV24-1

cdr3_aa: ASSRTGSGELF
j_call: TRBJ2-2
v_call: TRBV19

cdr3_aa: ARQRGQGIEQY
j_call: TRBJ2-7
v_call: TRBV30

cdr3_aa: ASSFGTAGNTIY
j_call: TRBJ1-3
v_call: TRBV5-1

cdr3_aa: ASSFSGGNQPQH
j_call: TRBJ1-5
v_call: TRBV7-9

cdr3_aa: ASSVDRISYEQY
j_call: TRBJ2-7
v_call: TRBV5-1

cdr3_aa: ASSFIGTGRSLH
j_call: TRBJ1-6
v_call: TRBV28

cdr3_aa: ASSRSGSSDTQY
j_call: TRBJ2-3
v_call: TRBV5-1

cdr3_aa: ASSGAARPLH
j_call: TRBJ1-6
v_call: TRBV25-1

cdr3_aa: ASSLRQGRAYEQY
j_call: TRBJ2-7
v_call: TRBV11-3

cdr3_aa: ASSQDTGDYGYT
j_call: TRBJ1-2
v_call: TRBV3-1/TRBV3-2

cdr3_aa: ASSSDRTGELF
j_call: TRBJ2-2
v_call: TRBV13

cdr3_aa: ASSFGETGSGYT
j_call: TRBJ1-2
v_call: TRBV7-9

cdr3_aa: ASSAGQPQETQY
j_call: TRBJ2-5
v_call: TRBV7-6

cdr3_aa: ASNGIPGLVAF
j_call: TRBJ1-1
v_call: TRBV11-2

cdr3_aa: ASSQGTGGGYQPQH
j_call: TRBJ1-5
v_call: TRBV18

cdr3_aa: SASRGVRPGQY
j_call: TRBJ2-5
v_call: TRBV20-1

cdr3_aa: SASYSEQF
j_call: TRBJ2-1
v_call: TRBV29-1

cdr3_aa: ASAKGDRETQY
j_call: TRBJ2-5
v_call: TRBV11-1

cdr3_aa: ASSRGSSPEAF
j_call: TRBJ1-1
v_call: TRBV3-1/TRBV3-2

cdr3_aa: ASSLAGSSYNEQF
j_call: TRBJ2-1
v_call: TRBV27

cdr3_aa: ATSDFSGGHRDTQY
j_call: TRBJ2-3
v_call: TRBV24-1

cdr3_aa: ASSLIDRGALYEQY
j_call: TRBJ2-7
v_call: TRBV5-6

cdr3_aa: AISESDKGTRPQH
j_call: TRBJ1-5
v_call: TRBV10-3

cdr3_aa: ASSFGWSGGDEQF
j_call: TRBJ2-1
v_call: TRBV5-6

cdr3_aa: ASSSTQGNYGYT
j_call: TRBJ1-2
v_call: TRBV11-2

cdr3_aa: ATSDGRGRRETQY
j_call: TRBJ2-5
v_call: TRBV24-1

cdr3_aa: AWSKRWDRKQETQY
j_call: TRBJ2-5
v_call: TRBV30

cdr3_aa: ASSPGVRQSNTGELF
j_call: TRBJ2-2
v_call: TRBV18

cdr3_aa: ASSKTGTAGGYYNEQF
j_call: TRBJ2-1
v_call: TRBV19

cdr3_aa: ASSPSGQEQF
j_call: TRBJ2-1
v_call: TRBV18

cdr3_aa: ASSLDPSYNEQF
j_call: TRBJ2-1
v_call: TRBV5-1

cdr3_aa: ASRQTGGLAYGYT
j_call: TRBJ1-2
v_call: TRBV19

cdr3_aa: ASSLVVGQAGTIGEQY
j_call: TRBJ2-7
v_call: TRBV7-6

cdr3_aa: ASSPIAGSSYEQY
j_call: TRBJ2-7
v_call: TRBV18

cdr3_aa: ASSLAGGPYNEQF
j_call: TRBJ2-1
v_call: TRBV18

cdr3_aa: ASSKGGAEQY
j_call: TRBJ2-7
v_call: TRBV21-1

cdr3_aa: ASSSDGLAGWAGELF
j_call: TRBJ2-2
v_call: TRBV19

cdr3_aa: ASSPAGRAYEQY
j_call: TRBJ2-7
v_call: TRBV7-9

cdr3_aa: ASRTGTPAF
j_call: TRBJ1-1
v_call: TRBV6-6

cdr3_aa: ASSNDRPDYGYT
j_call: TRBJ1-2
v_call: TRBV19

cdr3_aa: AWSVFSVMTYEQY
j_call: TRBJ2-7
v_call: TRBV30

cdr3_aa: ATTDVVGEQF
j_call: TRBJ2-1
v_call: TRBV6-5

cdr3_aa: AIRASGTGGAGSYNEQF
j_call: TRBJ2-1
v_call: TRBV10-3

cdr3_aa: ASSQDTLANTGELF
j_call: TRBJ2-2
v_call: TRBV4-1

cdr3_aa: ASRTGAIDTQY
j_call: TRBJ2-3
v_call: TRBV27

cdr3_aa: SASSGLSPF
j_call: TRBJ2-1
v_call: TRBV20-1

cdr3_aa: ASSSTGGTNEKLF
j_call: TRBJ1-4
v_call: TRBV5-6

cdr3_aa: ASSLGQWGSYNEQF
j_call: TRBJ2-1
v_call: TRBV27

cdr3_aa: ATSGSHGEKLF
j_call: TRBJ1-4
v_call: TRBV24-1

cdr3_aa: SVHKAGGYT
j_call: TRBJ1-2
v_call: TRBV20-1

cdr3_aa: ASSLGLGAANEKLF
j_call: TRBJ1-4
v_call: TRBV7-9